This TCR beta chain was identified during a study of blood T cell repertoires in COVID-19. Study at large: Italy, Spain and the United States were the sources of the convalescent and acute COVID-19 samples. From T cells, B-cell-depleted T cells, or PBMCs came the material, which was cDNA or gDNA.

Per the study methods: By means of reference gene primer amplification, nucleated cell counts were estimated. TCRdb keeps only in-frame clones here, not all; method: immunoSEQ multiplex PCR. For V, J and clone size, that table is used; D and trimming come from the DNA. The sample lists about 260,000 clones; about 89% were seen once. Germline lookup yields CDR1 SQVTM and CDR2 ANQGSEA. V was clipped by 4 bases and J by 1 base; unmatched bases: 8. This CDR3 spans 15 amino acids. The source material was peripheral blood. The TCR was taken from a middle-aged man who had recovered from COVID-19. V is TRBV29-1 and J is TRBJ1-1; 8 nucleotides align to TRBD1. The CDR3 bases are TGCAGCGTTGTAGGCAGGGGGCTTAAGAACACTGAAGCTTTCTTT. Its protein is CSVVGRGLKNTEAFF. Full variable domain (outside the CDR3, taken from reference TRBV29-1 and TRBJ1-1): SAVISQKPSRDICQRGTSLTIQCQVDSQVTMMFWYRQQPGQSLTLIATANQGSEATYESGFVIDKFPISRPNLTFSTLTVSNMSPEDSSIYLCSVVGRGLKNTEAFFGQGTRLTVV.